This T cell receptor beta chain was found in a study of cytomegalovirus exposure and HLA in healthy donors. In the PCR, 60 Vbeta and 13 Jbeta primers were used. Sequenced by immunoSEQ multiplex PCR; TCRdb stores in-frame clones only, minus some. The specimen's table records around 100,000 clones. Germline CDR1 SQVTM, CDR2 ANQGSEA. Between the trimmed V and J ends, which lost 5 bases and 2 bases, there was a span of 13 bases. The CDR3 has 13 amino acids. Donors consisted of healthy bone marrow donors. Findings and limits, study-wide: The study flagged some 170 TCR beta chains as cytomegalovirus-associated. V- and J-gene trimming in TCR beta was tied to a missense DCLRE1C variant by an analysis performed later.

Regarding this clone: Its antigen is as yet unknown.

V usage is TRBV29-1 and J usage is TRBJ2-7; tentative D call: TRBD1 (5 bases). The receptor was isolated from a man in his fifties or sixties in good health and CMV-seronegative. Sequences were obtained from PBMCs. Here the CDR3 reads CSVLDSFTYEQYF. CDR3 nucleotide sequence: TGCAGCGTTCTAGACAGCTTCACCTACGAGCAGTACTTC.